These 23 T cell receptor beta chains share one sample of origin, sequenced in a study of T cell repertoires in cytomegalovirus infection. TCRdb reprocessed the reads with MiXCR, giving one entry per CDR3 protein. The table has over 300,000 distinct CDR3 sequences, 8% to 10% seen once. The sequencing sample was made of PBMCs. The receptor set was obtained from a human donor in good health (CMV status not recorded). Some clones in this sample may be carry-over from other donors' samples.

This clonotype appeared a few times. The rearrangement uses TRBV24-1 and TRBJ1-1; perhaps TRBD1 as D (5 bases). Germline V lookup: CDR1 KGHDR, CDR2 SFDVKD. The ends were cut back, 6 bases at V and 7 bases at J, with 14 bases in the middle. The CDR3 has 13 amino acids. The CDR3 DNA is TGTGCCACCAGTCATCGGGACGGAGGTGAAGCTTTCTTT. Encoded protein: CATSHRDGGEAFF.

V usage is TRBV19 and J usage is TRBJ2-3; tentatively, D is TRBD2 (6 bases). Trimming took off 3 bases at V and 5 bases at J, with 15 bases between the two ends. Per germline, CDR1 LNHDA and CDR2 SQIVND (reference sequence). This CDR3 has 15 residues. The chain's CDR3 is CASSIETGVEDTQYF. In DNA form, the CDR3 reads TGTGCCAGTAGTATCGAGACGGGAGTTGAAGATACGCAGTATTTT.

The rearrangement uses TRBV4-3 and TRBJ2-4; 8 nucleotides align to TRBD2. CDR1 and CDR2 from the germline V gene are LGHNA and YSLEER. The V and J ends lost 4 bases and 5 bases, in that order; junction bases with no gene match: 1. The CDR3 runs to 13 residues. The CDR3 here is CASSPGGENIQYF. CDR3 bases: TGCGCCAGCAGCCCCGGGGGGGAAAACATTCAGTACTTC.

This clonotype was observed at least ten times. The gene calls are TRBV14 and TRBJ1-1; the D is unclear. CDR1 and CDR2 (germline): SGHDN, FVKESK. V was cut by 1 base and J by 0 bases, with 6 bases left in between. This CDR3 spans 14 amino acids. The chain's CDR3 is CASSQAGMNTEAFF. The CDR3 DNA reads TGTGCCAGCAGCCAAGCTGGGATGAACACTGAAGCTTTCTTT. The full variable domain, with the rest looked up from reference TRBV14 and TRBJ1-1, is EAGVTQFPSHSVIEKGQTVTLRCDPISGHDNLYWYRRVMGKEIKFLLHFVKESKQDESGMPNNRFLAERTGGTYSTLKVQPAELEDSGVYFCASSQAGMNTEAFFGQGTRLTVV.

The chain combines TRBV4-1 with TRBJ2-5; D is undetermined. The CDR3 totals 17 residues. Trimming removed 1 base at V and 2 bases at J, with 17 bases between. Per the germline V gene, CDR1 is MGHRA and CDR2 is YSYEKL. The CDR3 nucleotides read TGCGCCAGCAGCCAAGCCGTCGGCACCGGGTGGCAAGAGACCCAGTACTTC. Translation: CASSQAVGTGWQETQYF.

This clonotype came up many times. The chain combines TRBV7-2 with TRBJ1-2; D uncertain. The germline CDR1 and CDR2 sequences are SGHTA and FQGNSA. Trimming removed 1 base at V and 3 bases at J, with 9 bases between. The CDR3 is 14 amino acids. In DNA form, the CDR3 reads TGTGCCAGCAGCTTAGTTCCCAAGGACTATGGCTACACCTTC. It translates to CASSLVPKDYGYTF.

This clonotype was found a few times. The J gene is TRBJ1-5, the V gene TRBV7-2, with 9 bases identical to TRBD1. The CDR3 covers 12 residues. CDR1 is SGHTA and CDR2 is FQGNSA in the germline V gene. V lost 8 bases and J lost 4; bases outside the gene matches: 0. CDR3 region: CASGTGNQPQHF. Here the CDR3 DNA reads TGTGCCAGCGGGACAGGGAATCAGCCCCAGCATTTT. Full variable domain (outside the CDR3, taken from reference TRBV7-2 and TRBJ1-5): GAGVSQSPSNKVTEKGKDVELRCDPISGHTALYWYRQSLGQGLEFLIYFQGNSAPDKSGLPSDRFSAERTGGSVSTLTIQRTQQEDSAVYLCASGTGNQPQHFGDGTRLSIL.

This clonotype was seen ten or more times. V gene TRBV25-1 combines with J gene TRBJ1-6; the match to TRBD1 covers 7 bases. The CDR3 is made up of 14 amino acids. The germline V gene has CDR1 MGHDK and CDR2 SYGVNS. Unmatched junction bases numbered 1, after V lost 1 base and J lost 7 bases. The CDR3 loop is CASSEWGQNSPLHF. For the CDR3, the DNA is TGTGCCAGCAGTGAATGGGGACAGAATTCACCCCTCCACTTT.

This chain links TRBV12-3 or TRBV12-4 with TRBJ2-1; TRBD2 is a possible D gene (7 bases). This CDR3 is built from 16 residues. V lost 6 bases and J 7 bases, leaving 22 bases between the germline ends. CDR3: CASSPRGGAGSNEQFF. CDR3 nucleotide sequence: TGTGCCAGCAGCCCGAGGGGGGGGGCCGGGTCAAATGAGCAGTTCTTC.

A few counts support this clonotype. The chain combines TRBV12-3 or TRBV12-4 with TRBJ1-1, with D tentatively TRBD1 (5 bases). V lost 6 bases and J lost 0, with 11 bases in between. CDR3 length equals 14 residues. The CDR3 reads CASSRTYMNTEAFF. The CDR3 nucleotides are TGTGCCAGCAGCCGGACATATATGAACACTGAAGCTTTCTTT.

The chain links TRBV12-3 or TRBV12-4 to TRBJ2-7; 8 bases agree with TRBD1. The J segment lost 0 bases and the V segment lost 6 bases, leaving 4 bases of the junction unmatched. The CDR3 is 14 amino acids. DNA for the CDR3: TGTGCCAGCAGAAACAGGGGGTCCTCCTACGAGCAGTACTTC. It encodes CASRNRGSSYEQYF.

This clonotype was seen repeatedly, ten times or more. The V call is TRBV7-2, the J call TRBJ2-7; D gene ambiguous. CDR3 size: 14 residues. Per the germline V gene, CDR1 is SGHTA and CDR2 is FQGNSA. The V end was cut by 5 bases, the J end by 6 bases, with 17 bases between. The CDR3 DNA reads TGTGCCAGCAGCCCTTTAGCAATTCCCTCCGAGCAGTACTTC. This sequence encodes CASSPLAIPSEQYF.

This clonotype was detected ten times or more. DNA of the CDR3: TGTGCCAGCAGCATTGGACTAGCGGGAGGAGAGACCCAGTACTTC. Translating gives CASSIGLAGGETQYF. The chain recombines TRBV7-3 with TRBJ2-5; 14 bases agree with TRBD2. Germline assignment: CDR1 SGHTA and CDR2 FQGTGA. Losses at the gene ends were 5 bases for V and 4 bases for J; bases not matched to a gene: 3. The CDR3 runs to 15 residues. Filled out from reference TRBV7-3 and TRBJ2-5, the complete variable domain reads GAGVSQTPSNKVTEKGKYVELRCDPISGHTALYWYRQSLGQGPEFLIYFQGTGAADDSGLPNDRFFAVRPEGSVSTLKIQRTERGDSAVYLCASSIGLAGGETQYFGPGTRLLVL.

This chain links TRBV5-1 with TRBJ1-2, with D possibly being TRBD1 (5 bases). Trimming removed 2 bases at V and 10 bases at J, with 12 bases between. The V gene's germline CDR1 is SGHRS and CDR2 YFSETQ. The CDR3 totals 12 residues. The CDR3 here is CASSLDWGDYTF. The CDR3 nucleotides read TGCGCCAGCAGCTTAGATTGGGGGGACTACACCTTC.

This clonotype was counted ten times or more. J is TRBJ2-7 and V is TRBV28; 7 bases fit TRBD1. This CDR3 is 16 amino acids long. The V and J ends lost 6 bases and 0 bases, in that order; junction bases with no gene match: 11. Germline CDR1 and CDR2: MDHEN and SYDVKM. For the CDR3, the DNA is TGTGCCAGCAGCTCCCCCTTCCGACAGGGCTCCTACGAGCAGTACTTC. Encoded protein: CASSSPFRQGSYEQYF.

CDR3 residues: CASSLGGSNSPLHF. Here the CDR3 DNA reads TGTGCCAGCAGCTTAGGGGGGAGCAATTCACCCCTCCACTTT. This chain uses TRBV11-2 with TRBJ1-6; perhaps TRBD1 as D (5 bases). V lost 1 base to trimming and J lost 7 bases, with 8 bases between them. This CDR3 has 14 residues. CDR1 and CDR2 from the germline V gene are SGHAT and FQNNGV.

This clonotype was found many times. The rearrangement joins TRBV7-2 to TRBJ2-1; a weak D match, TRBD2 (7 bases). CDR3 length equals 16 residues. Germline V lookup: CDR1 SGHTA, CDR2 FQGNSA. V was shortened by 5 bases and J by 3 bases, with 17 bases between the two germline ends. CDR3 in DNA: TGTGCCAGCAGCAAGCCCCGGGGAGGGGGCTACAATGAGCAGTTCTTC. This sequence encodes CASSKPRGGGYNEQFF.

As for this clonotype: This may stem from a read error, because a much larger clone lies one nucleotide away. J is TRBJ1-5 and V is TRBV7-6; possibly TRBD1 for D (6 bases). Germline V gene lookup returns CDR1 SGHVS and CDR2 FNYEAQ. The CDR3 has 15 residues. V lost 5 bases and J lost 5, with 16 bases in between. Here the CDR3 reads CASSARTEQDQPQHF. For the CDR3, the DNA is TGTGCCAGCAGCGCCCGGACAGAGCAGGATCAGCCCCAGCATTTT.

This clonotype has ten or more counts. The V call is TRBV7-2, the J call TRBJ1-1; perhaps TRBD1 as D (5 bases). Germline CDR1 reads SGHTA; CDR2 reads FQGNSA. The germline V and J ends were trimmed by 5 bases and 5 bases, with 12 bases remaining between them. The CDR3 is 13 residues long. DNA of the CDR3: TGTGCCAGCAGCCCCTGGGAGGGGACTGAAGCTTTCTTT. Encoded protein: CASSPWEGTEAFF.

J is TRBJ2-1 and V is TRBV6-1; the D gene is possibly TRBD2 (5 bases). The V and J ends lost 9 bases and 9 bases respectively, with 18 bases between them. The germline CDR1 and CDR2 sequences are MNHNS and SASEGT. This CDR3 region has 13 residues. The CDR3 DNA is TGTGCCAGTTCAAATACTGGCAGCGGTGAGCAGTTCTTC. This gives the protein CASSNTGSGEQFF.

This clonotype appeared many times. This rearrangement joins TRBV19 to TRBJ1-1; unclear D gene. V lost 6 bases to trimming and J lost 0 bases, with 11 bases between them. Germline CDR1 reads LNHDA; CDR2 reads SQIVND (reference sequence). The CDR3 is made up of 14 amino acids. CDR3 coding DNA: TGTGCCAGTAGAGATACAGCGATGAACACTGAAGCTTTCTTT. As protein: CASRDTAMNTEAFF. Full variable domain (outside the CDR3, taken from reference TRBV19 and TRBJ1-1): DGGITQSPKYLFRKEGQNVTLSCEQNLNHDAMYWYRQDPGQGLRLIYYSQIVNDFQKGDIAEGYSVSREKKESFPLTVTSAQKNPTAFYLCASRDTAMNTEAFFGQGTRLTVV.

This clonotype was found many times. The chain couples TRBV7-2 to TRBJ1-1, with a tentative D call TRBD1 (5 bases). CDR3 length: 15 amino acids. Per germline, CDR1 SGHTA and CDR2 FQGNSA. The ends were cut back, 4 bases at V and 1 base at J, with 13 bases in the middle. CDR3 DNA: TGTGCCAGCAGCTCGAGCCGGGGCAGGAACACTGAAGCTTTCTTT. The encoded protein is CASSSSRGRNTEAFF.

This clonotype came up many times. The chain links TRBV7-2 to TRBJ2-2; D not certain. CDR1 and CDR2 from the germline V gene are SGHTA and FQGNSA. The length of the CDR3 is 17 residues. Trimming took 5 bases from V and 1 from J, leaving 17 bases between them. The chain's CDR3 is CASSHRGRRLNTGELFF. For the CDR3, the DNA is TGTGCCAGCAGCCACCGCGGACGACGGCTGAACACCGGGGAGCTGTTTTTT.